This T cell receptor beta chain was found in a study of cytomegalovirus exposure and HLA in healthy donors. In the PCR, 60 Vbeta and 13 Jbeta primers were used. Method: immunoSEQ multiplex PCR; TCRdb's copy keeps in-frame clones and lacks some. Of some 210,000 clones listed, around four fifths are singletons. The junction had 5 bases not matched to a gene; V was cut back by 4 bases and J by 2 bases. The CDR3 covers 15 residues. Germline values: CDR1 SGDLS, CDR2 YYNGEE. Findings and caveats of the study: A later analysis, which compared TCR beta chains of equal frequency, found the HLA-associated ones more clonally expanded. Earlier analysis yielded a pattern in which most TCR beta V segments were productive about 90% or about 30% of the time. Further analysis was carried out later, and it showed several of the most significant clusters appearing linked to common viral pathogens. Information on immune exposure was restricted to one variable (CMV serostatus).

This clone was observed a single time. Its antigen is not identified. The sequenced sample was PBMCs. The TCR comes from a woman in her forties or fifties in good health and CMV-seropositive. This chain connects TRBV9 to TRBJ1-3, with TRBD1 matching over 8 bases. CDR3: CASSREDRAGNTIYF. As DNA, the CDR3 is TGTGCCAGCAGCAGAGAGGACAGGGCTGGAAACACCATATATTTT.